This is a list of T cell receptor beta chains from one sample in a study of patients and donors after allogeneic stem cell transplantation. TCRdb used MiXCR to reprocess the RT-PCR reads, holding one entry per CDR3 protein. This sample yields 900,000 to 1,000,000 distinct CDR3 sequences, of which over 15% are seen a single time; approximately 5.9% belongs to the top ten. Sequenced input: blood, either unsorted or a sorted T cell fraction (not recorded which). Receptors originate from a human donor who was either an allogeneic HSCT recipient or a stem cell or donor lymphocyte infusion donor (not recorded which). It is not recorded whose cells these are; they may come from a transplant donor. CDR3s include the opening cysteine and the closing phenylalanine or tryptophan. D genes are given only for firm matches. The size of a clone is reported for some rows only, either as once, few or many, or as a class for expanded clones.

TRBV3-1	-	TRBJ1-5	few	CASSQGYQPQHF	TGTGCCAGCAGCCAAGGGTATCAGCCCCAGCATTTT
TRBV5-4	-	TRBJ1-2	-	CASSLDETGYTF	TGTGCCAGCAGCTTGGATGAGACTGGCTACACCTTC
TRBV4-1	-	TRBJ2-1	-	CASSQDLGFNEQFF	TGCGCCAGCAGCCAAGATCTAGGTTTCAATGAGCAGTTCTTC
TRBV3-1	-	TRBJ2-7	few	CASSPPGGPYEQYF	TGTGCCAGCAGCCCCCCAGGAGGCCCCTACGAGCAGTACTTC
TRBV25-1	-	TRBJ2-1	-	CASSESDRPREEFF	TGTGCCAGCAGTGAATCTGACAGGCCTAGGGAAGAGTTCTTC
TRBV9	-	TRBJ2-7	many	CASSRDGYEQYF	TGTGCCAGCAGTAGGGACGGCTACGAGCAGTACTTC
TRBV5-5	TRBD2	TRBJ2-3	-	CASSLVGLAGGSTDTQYF	TGTGCCAGCAGCTTGGTGGGACTAGCGGGTGGAAGCACAGATACGCAGTATTTT
TRBV30	-	TRBJ1-2	few	CAWSRLHLRGYTF	TGTGCCTGGTCGCGACTCCATTTGAGGGGCTACACCTTC
TRBV9	TRBD1	TRBJ1-4	few	CASSATGLGEKLFF	TGTGCCAGCAGCGCGACAGGGCTAGGCGAAAAACTGTTTTTT
TRBV7-9	TRBD1	TRBJ1-2	few	CASSAPTGQGLGGYTF	TGTGCCAGCAGCGCACCAACCGGACAGGGCTTGGGAGGCTACACCTTC
TRBV6-1	-	TRBJ2-1	-	CASSESPGDEQFF	TGTGCCAGCAGTGAAAGTCCGGGAGATGAGCAGTTCTTC
TRBV7-9	TRBD1	TRBJ2-7	many	CASRTGGSYEQYF	TGTGCCAGCAGGACAGGGGGCTCCTACGAGCAGTACTTC
TRBV4-1	-	TRBJ2-7	few	CASSQVAARFNYEQYF	TGCGCCAGCAGCCAAGTAGCGGCGAGATTTAATTACGAGCAGTACTTC
TRBV20-1	TRBD2	TRBJ2-1	few	CSAPPDLSGGAYNEQFF	TGCAGTGCCCCGCCCGACCTTAGCGGGGGGGCCTACAATGAGCAGTTCTTC
TRBV20-1	-	TRBJ2-3	-	CSARDDSHSTDTQYF	TGCAGTGCTAGAGATGACAGCCATAGCACAGATACGCAGTATTTT
TRBV15	-	TRBJ2-7	few	CATSRDRQGVIYEQYF	TGTGCCACCAGCAGAGATCGCCAGGGAGTGATCTACGAGCAGTACTTC
TRBV12-3/TRBV12-4	-	TRBJ2-3	many	CASSSGVRDTQYF	TGTGCCAGCAGTTCAGGGGTGAGGGATACGCAGTATTTT
TRBV27	-	TRBJ2-2	few	CASSPIVGGQNTGELFF	TGTGCCAGCAGCCCAATCGTCGGGGGACAAAACACCGGGGAGCTGTTTTTT
TRBV7-2	-	TRBJ2-1	few	CASSLALGQVF	TGTGCCAGCAGCCTAGCCTTGGGACAAGTCTTC